This T cell receptor beta chain was captured in a study of blood T cell repertoires in COVID-19. The wider study: PBMCs, B-cell-depleted T cells, or T cells provided the cDNA or gDNA that made up the material.

The V gene's germline CDR1 is MNHNY and CDR2 SVGAGI (reference sequence). This CDR3 region has 12 residues. Trimming left V 5 bases short and J 4 bases short, with 5 bases between. In the source study's methods: Counts of nucleated cells, estimated from reference gene primer amplification, were obtained. Measured with immunoSEQ multiplex PCR; TCRdb has only the in-frame clones, and not every one. That table supplies the V and J calls and clone size; D and trimming were determined from the DNA. The sample shows 200,000 or so clones, approximately 82% of them seen only once. This clonotype was obtained from a human donor with acute or convalescent COVID-19. The donor label of this sample is uncertain. The V and J genes are TRBV6-6 and TRBJ2-2; D is unresolved. Sequencing was performed on peripheral blood. The CDR3 coding sequence is TGTGCCAGCAGTCCCTTCACCGGGGAGCTGTTTTTT. Residues: CASSPFTGELFF.